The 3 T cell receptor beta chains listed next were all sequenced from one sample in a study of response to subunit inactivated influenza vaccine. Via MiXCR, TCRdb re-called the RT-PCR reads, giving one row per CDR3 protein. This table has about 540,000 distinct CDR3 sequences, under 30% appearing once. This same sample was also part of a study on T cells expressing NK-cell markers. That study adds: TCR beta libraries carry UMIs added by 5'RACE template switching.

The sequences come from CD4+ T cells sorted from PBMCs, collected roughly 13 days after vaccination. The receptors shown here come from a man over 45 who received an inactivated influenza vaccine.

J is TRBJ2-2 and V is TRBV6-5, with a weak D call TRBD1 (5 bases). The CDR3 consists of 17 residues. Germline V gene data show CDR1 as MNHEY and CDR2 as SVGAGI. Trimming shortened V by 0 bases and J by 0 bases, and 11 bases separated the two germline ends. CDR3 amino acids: CASSYSGQPANTGELFF. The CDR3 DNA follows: TGTGCCAGCAGTTACTCGGGGCAGCCCGCGAACACCGGGGAGCTGTTTTTT.

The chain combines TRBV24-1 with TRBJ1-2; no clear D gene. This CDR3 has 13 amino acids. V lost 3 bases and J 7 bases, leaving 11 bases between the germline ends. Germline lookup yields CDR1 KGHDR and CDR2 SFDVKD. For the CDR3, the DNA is TGTGCCACCAGTGATCCGGGCCTCATTGGCTACACCTTC. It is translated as CATSDPGLIGYTF.

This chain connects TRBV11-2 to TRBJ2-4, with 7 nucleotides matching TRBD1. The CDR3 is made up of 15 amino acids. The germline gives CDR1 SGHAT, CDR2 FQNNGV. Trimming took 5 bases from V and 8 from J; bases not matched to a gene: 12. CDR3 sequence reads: CASSLAGTAGDIQYF. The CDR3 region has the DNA TGTGCCAGCAGCCTAGCCGGGACAGCCGGGGACATTCAGTACTTC.